The 9 T cell receptor beta chains in this list originate from one sample, sequenced in a study of cytomegalovirus exposure and HLA in healthy donors. PCR involved 60 Vbeta and 13 Jbeta primers. Clones were sequenced by immunoSEQ multiplex PCR, and TCRdb holds only the in-frame ones, with some missing. This sample carries roughly 160,000 clones, approximately 80% of them seen once, and the ten largest clones take 0.95% to 1.5%. Sequenced material: PBMCs. The receptors originated from a boy between 2 and 10 years old in good health and CMV-seronegative.

The gene calls are TRBV7-2 and TRBJ2-3; 12 bases fit TRBD2. V gave up 3 bases and J gave up 0 bases; unmatched junction bases: 4. Germline-derived CDR1 and CDR2 are SGHTA and FQGNSA. This CDR3 contains 17 residues. CDR3 protein: CASSFLAGGMSTDTQYF. CDR3 DNA sequence: TGTGCCAGCAGCTTTCTAGCGGGAGGGATGAGCACAGATACGCAGTATTTT.

The chain recombines TRBV10-2 with TRBJ1-1; TRBD1 agrees at 7 bases. Germline V gene data show CDR1 as WSHSY and CDR2 as SAAADI. The V segment lost 4 bases and the J segment 5 bases; nucleotides outside the gene matches: 7. The CDR3 length is 14 residues. This chain's CDR3 is CASSGPGGRTEAFF. DNA of the CDR3: TGCGCCAGCAGTGGTCCAGGGGGAAGGACTGAAGCTTTCTTT.

The chain employs TRBV27 and TRBJ1-1; tentative D call: TRBD1 (5 bases). V was clipped by 2 bases and J by 3 bases, with 7 bases between them. CDR1 MNHEY and CDR2 SMNVEV come from the germline V gene (reference sequence). The CDR3 runs 13 residues. CDR3 coding DNA: TGTGCCAGCAGTTTACGGGGGGACACTGAAGCTTTCTTT. Translating it yields CASSLRGDTEAFF.

This clone turned up a few times. The chain carries TRBV5-6 and TRBJ1-1; 9 nucleotides line up with TRBD1. The CDR3 extends over 18 amino acids. CDR1 and CDR2 (germline): SGHDT, YYEEEE. V was pared by 0 bases and J by 6 bases, with 15 bases of the junction left unmatched. This CDR3 is CASSLVGGQGFGGSEAFF. CDR3 DNA: TGTGCCAGCAGCTTGGTTGGGGGACAGGGCTTCGGGGGCTCTGAAGCTTTCTTT.

The chain uses TRBV5-4 and TRBJ2-5; 13 bases are a match to TRBD2. The CDR3 contains 16 residues. Germline CDR1 SGHNT, CDR2 YYREEE (reference sequence). J lost 4 bases, V lost 3 bases, and 6 bases had no gene match. The CDR3 reads CASSSRTSGGPETQYF. CDR3 coding DNA: TGTGCCAGCAGCTCTCGGACTAGCGGGGGCCCAGAGACCCAGTACTTC.

The rearrangement joins TRBV5-1 to TRBJ2-1, with TRBD2 matching over 9 bases. CDR3 length: 14 residues. Germline values: CDR1 SGHRS, CDR2 YFSETQ. V lost 3 bases, J lost 7 bases, and 5 bases stayed unmatched. CDR3 region: CASSYTSGQNEQFF. CDR3 sequence (DNA): TGCGCCAGCAGCTACACTAGCGGGCAAAATGAGCAGTTCTTC.

The table lists this clone with a few counts. The chain is built from TRBV6-5 and TRBJ1-1; D uncertain. Germline CDR1 reads MNHEY; CDR2 reads SVGAGI. V lost 5 bases and J 6 bases, leaving 13 bases between the germline ends. The CDR3 loop spans 13 amino acids. DNA of the CDR3: TGTGCCAGCAGTACCACGGGAGTCGCTGAAGCTTTCTTT. As protein: CASSTTGVAEAFF.

CDR3 sequence (DNA): TGTGCCAGCAGTACGGGGACTGGAGGGGCCAACGTCCTGACTTTC. It specifies CASSTGTGGANVLTF. The chain links TRBV2 to TRBJ2-6, with D perhaps matching TRBD2 (6 bases). The CDR3 covers 15 residues. V lost 5 bases and J lost 4, with 12 bases in between. Germline V gives CDR1 SNHLY, CDR2 FYNNEI.

The chain carries TRBV6-5 and TRBJ1-4; perhaps TRBD1 as D (6 bases). From germline, CDR1 is MNHEY and CDR2 SVGAGI. The CDR3 length is 15 residues. The V end was cut by 5 bases, the J end by 8 bases, with 18 bases between. The CDR3 DNA sequence: TGTGCCAGCAGTCTATATTGGGGGGGCAAAGAAAAACTGTTTTTT. Protein: CASSLYWGGKEKLFF.